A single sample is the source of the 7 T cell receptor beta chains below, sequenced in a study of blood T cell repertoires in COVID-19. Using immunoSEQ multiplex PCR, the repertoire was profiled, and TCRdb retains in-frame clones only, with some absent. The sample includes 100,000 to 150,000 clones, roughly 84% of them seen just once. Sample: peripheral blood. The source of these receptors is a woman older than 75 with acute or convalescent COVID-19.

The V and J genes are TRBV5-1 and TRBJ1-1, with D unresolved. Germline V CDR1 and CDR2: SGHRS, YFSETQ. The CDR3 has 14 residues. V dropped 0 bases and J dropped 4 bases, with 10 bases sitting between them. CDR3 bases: TGCGCCAGCAGCTTGGCCCGGGGAGGCACTGAAGCTTTCTTT. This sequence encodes CASSLARGGTEAFF.

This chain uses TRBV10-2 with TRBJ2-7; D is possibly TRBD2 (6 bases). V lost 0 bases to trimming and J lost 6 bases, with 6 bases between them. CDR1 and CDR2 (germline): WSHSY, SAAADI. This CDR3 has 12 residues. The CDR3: CASSESGGEQYF. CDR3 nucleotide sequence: TGCGCCAGCAGTGAGTCCGGGGGCGAGCAGTACTTC.

The CDR3 sequence is CASSLFRTDTQYF. Written as DNA, the CDR3 is TGTGCCAGCAGCTTATTCCGGACAGATACGCAGTATTTT. The chain carries TRBV13 and TRBJ2-3; D is unclear. Germline assignment: CDR1 PRHDT and CDR2 FYEKMQ (reference sequence). Trimming stripped 2 bases from V and 3 bases from J, with 6 bases between. CDR3 length equals 13 residues. Full variable domain (missing parts from reference TRBV13 and TRBJ2-3): AAGVIQSPRHLIKEKRETATLKCYPIPRHDTVYWYQQGPGQDPQFLISFYEKMQSDKGSIPDRFSAQQFSDYHSELNMSSLELGDSALYFCASSLFRTDTQYFGPGTRLTVL.

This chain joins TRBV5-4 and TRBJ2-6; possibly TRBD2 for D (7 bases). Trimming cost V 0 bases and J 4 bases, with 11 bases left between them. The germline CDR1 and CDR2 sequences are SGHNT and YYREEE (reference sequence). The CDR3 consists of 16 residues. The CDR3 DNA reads TGTGCCAGCAGCTTGGGGGGGGGCTCCGGGGCCAACGTCCTGACTTTC. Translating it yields CASSLGGGSGANVLTF. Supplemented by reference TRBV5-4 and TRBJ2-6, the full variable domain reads ETGVTQSPTHLIKTRGQQVTLRCSSQSGHNTVSWYQQALGQGPQFIFQYYREEENGRGNFPPRFSGLQFPNYSSELNVNALELDDSALYLCASSLGGGSGANVLTFGAGSRLTVL.

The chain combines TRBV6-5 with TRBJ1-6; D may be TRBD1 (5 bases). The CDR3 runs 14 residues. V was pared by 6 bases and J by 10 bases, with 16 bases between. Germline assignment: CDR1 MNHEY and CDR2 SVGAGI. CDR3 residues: CASSLGGGYSPLHF. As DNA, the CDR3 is TGTGCCAGCAGCTTAGGTGGGGGGTACTCACCCCTCCACTTT.

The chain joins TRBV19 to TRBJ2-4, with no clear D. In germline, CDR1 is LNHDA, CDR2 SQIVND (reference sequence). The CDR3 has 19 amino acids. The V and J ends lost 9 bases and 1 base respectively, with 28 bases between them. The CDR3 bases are TGTGCCAGCACGTTCACCCCTAGAAGAATCCCCGGGGCCAAAAACATTCAGTACTTC. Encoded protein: CASTFTPRRIPGAKNIQYF.

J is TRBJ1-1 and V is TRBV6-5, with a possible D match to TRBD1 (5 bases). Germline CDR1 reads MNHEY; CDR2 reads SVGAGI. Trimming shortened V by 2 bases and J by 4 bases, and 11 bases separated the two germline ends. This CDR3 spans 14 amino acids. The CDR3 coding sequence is TGTGCCAGCAGTTACAGGCCGACAGCCACTGAAGCTTTCTTT. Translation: CASSYRPTATEAFF.